One sample yielded the 15 T cell receptor beta chains listed below, sequenced in a study of radiation and T cells in renal cell carcinoma. Described time point: blood 4 weeks post-SBRT, at nephrectomy. Treatment described: 15 Gy SBRT to primary tumor, nephrectomy 4 weeks later. Sequencing used immunoSEQ multiplex PCR; TCRdb keeps in-frame clones, though not all of them. The sample yields around 180,000 clones, approximately 90% seen once. Sequenced here: blood, sampled from a patient whose treatment included radiotherapy and nephrectomy. The receptors here all came from a woman aged 50 to 60 with renal cell carcinoma.

The chain is built from TRBV5-6 and TRBJ1-1, with D perhaps matching TRBD1 (5 bases). Trimming removed 6 bases from V and 0 bases from J, with 15 bases in between. The CDR3 is 15 amino acids. Germline lookup yields CDR1 SGHDT and CDR2 YYEEEE. CDR3 protein: CASTSMGRMNTEAFF. The CDR3 DNA follows: TGTGCCAGCACCTCAATGGGGCGGATGAACACTGAAGCTTTCTTT.

The rearrangement links TRBV9 to TRBJ2-1; 14 bases match TRBD2. This CDR3 is built from 15 residues. The germline CDR1 and CDR2 sequences are SGDLS and YYNGEE. V lost 4 bases to trimming and J lost 8 bases; unmatched junction nucleotides: 5. DNA of the CDR3: TGTGCCAGCAGCAGGAGACTAGCGGGGGGGCATGAGCAGTTCTTC. This translates into CASSRRLAGGHEQFF.

The chain employs TRBV6-6 and TRBJ1-5; the D is unclear. Germline CDR1 and CDR2: MNHNY and SVGAGI (reference sequence). V lost 4 bases to trimming and J lost 0 bases, with 10 bases between them. This CDR3 comprises 15 residues. The CDR3 sequence: CASSSTTYSNQPQHF. DNA of the CDR3: TGTGCCAGCAGTTCAACTACATATAGCAATCAGCCCCAGCATTTT.

This chain connects TRBV2 to TRBJ1-5; D perhaps matches TRBD1 (5 bases). Germline V gene data show CDR1 as SNHLY and CDR2 as FYNNEI. V shed 7 bases and J shed 1 base, with 11 bases lying between them. This CDR3 region has 14 residues. CDR3 region: CASTSGLSNQPQHF. For the CDR3, the DNA is TGTGCCAGCACTTCAGGGTTGAGCAATCAGCCCCAGCATTTT. The variable domain in full, with the rest retrieved from reference TRBV2 and TRBJ1-5, is EPEVTQTPSHQVTQMGQEVILRCVPISNHLYFYWYRQILGQKVEFLVSFYNNEISEKSEIFDDQFSVERPDGSNFTLKIRSTKLEDSAMYFCASTSGLSNQPQHFGDGTRLSIL.

The chain is built from TRBV19 and TRBJ2-1; D possibly matches TRBD1 or TRBD2 (5 bases each). The germline gives CDR1 LNHDA, CDR2 SQIVND (reference sequence). V lost 3 bases, J lost 13 bases, and 19 bases lay in between. The CDR3 length is 14 residues. CDR3 protein: CASSMAGTQLHQFF. The DNA of the CDR3 is TGTGCCAGTAGTATGGCCGGGACCCAACTGCACCAGTTCTTC.

Concerning this clone itself: Mismatch with germline at one junction end may stem from a read error. The chain recombines TRBV5-8 with TRBJ1-5, with 11 bases that match TRBD1. CDR1 and CDR2 from the germline V gene are SGHTS and YDEGEE. There are 15 residues in the CDR3. The CDR3 protein is CASSLDRGLSQPQHF. DNA for the CDR3: TGTGCCAGCAGTTTGGACAGGGGGCTTAGTCAGCCCCAGCATTTT.

With respect to this clone: This CDR3 is also generated by other DNA sequences in the sample. The chain links TRBV14 to TRBJ1-1; no reliable D call. Germline V lookup: CDR1 SGHDN, CDR2 FVKESK. With 4 bases removed from V and 0 bases from J, the gap between germline ends came to 6 bases. CDR3 length: 13 amino acids. The CDR3 nucleotides read TGTGCCAGCAGCCTCGGGTTGAACACTGAAGCTTTCTTT. It translates to CASSLGLNTEAFF.

The genes are TRBV2 and TRBJ1-6; unclear D gene. From germline, CDR1 is SNHLY and CDR2 FYNNEI. CDR3 length equals 17 residues. V lost 4 bases and J lost 0, with 13 bases in between. The CDR3 nucleotides are TGTGCCAGCAGTGGGGCAGAAGTGAGCTCCTATAATTCACCCCTCCACTTT. Translated: CASSGAEVSSYNSPLHF.

The rearrangement joins TRBV10-3 to TRBJ2-2; D remains unclear. The CDR3 loop spans 12 amino acids. V was pared by 2 bases and J by 4 bases, with 2 bases between. CDR1 ENHRY and CDR2 SYGVKD come from the germline V gene. The CDR3 spells CAISEGTGELFF. In nucleotides, the CDR3 is TGTGCCATCAGTGAGGGCACCGGGGAGCTGTTTTTT.

This rearrangement joins TRBV29-1 to TRBJ2-3, with 9 bases that match TRBD1. CDR3 size: 15 residues. Germline V gene data show CDR1 as SQVTM and CDR2 as ANQGSEA. The junction had 10 bases not matched to a gene; V was cut back by 7 bases and J by 2 bases. The CDR3 region is CSGTTGGKFTDTQYF. The CDR3 nucleotides are TGCAGCGGCACGACAGGGGGGAAATTCACAGATACGCAGTATTTT.

Worth noting for this clone: The same CDR3 is also encoded by other DNA sequences in this sample. This rearrangement joins TRBV2 to TRBJ1-2; D remains unclear. Germline CDR1 and CDR2: SNHLY and FYNNEI. The CDR3 spans 13 residues. The V end was cut by 0 bases, the J end by 2 bases, with 4 bases between. The CDR3 bases are TGTGCCAGCAGTGAAGCCAGGAACTATGGCTACACCTTC. Residues: CASSEARNYGYTF. Drawing the rest from reference TRBV2 and TRBJ1-2, the complete variable domain is EPEVTQTPSHQVTQMGQEVILRCVPISNHLYFYWYRQILGQKVEFLVSFYNNEISEKSEIFDDQFSVERPDGSNFTLKIRSTKLEDSAMYFCASSEARNYGYTFGSGTRLTVV.

This sequence joins TRBV9 and TRBJ1-2; TRBD1 matches 8 bases. The J segment lost 3 bases and the V segment lost 3 bases, leaving 4 bases of the junction unmatched. CDR1 and CDR2 from the germline V gene are SGDLS and YYNGEE. The CDR3 covers 14 residues. CDR3 sequence: CASSETGEYYGYTF. The CDR3 region has the DNA TGTGCCAGCAGCGAGACAGGGGAGTACTATGGCTACACCTTC.

This chain links TRBV7-9 with TRBJ2-6; D is undetermined. The CDR3 extends over 16 amino acids. The V gene's germline CDR1 is SEHNR and CDR2 FQNEAQ (reference sequence). The V end was cut by 4 bases, the J end by 0 bases, with 10 bases between. The CDR3 loop is CASSSRAGSGANVLTF. Written as DNA, the CDR3 is TGTGCCAGCAGCTCCCGGGCTGGCTCTGGGGCCAACGTCCTGACTTTC.

The chain joins TRBV5-1 to TRBJ2-5; TRBD1 matches at 10 bases. CDR3 size: 15 residues. Germline V gives CDR1 SGHRS, CDR2 YFSETQ. Unmatched junction bases numbered 3, after V lost 3 bases and J lost 1 base. This CDR3 is CASSWGTGVQETQYF. The CDR3 nucleotides read TGCGCCAGCAGCTGGGGGACAGGGGTCCAAGAGACCCAGTACTTC. Together with reference TRBV5-1 and TRBJ2-5, the CDR3 gives the full variable domain: KAGVTQTPRYLIKTRGQQVTLSCSPISGHRSVSWYQQTPGQGLQFLFEYFSETQRNKGNFPGRFSGRQFSNSRSEMNVSTLELGDSALYLCASSWGTGVQETQYFGPGTRLLVL.

This clone was seen just once. This chain joins TRBV27 and TRBJ1-2, with 7 bases that match TRBD1. There are 14 residues in the CDR3. J lost 4 bases, V lost 2 bases, and 4 bases had no gene match. From germline, CDR1 is MNHEY and CDR2 SMNVEV (reference sequence). CDR3 DNA sequence: TGTGCCAGCAGTTTACGGGGACAGCGCTATGGCTACACCTTC. It translates to CASSLRGQRYGYTF.